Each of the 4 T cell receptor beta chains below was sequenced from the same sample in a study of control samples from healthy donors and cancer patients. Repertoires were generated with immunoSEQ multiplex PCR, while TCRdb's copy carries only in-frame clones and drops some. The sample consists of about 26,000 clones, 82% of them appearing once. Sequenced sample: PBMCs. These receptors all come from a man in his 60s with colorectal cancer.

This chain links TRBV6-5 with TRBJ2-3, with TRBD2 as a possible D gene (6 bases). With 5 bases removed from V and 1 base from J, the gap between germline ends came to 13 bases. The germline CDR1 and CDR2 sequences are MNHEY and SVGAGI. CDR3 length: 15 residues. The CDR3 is CASSPVSGGTDTQYF. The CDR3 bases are TGTGCCAGCAGTCCCGTTAGCGGAGGCACAGATACGCAGTATTTT.

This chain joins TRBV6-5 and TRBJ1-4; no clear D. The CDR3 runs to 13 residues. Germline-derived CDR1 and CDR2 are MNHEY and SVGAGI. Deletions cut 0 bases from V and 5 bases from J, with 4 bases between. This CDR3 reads CASSYSINEKLFF. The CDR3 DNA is TGTGCCAGCAGTTACTCGATCAATGAAAAACTGTTTTTT.

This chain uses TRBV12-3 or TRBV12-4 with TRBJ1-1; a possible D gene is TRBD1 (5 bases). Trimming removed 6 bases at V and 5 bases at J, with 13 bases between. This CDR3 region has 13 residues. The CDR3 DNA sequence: TGTGCCAGCAGGGACTCCTGGGGGACTGAAGCTTTCTTT. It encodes CASRDSWGTEAFF.

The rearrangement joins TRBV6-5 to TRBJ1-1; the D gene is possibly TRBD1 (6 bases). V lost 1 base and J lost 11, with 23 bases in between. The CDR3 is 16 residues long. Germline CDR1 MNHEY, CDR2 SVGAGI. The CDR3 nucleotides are TGTGCCAGCAGTTACTTAAGATTCGGGACAACTCCAAGGGCTTTCTTT. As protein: CASSYLRFGTTPRAFF.